This is a list of T cell receptor beta chains from one sample in a study of neurological immune-mediated disorders. TCRdb analysed the 5' RACE reads with MiXCR anew, one entry per CDR3 protein. This table holds approximately 46,000 distinct CDR3 sequences, under 13% found once. Sequenced material: PBMCs. These receptors were obtained from a man aged 70 or older with HTLV-1-associated myelopathy (HAM/TSP). CDR3s include the opening cysteine and the closing phenylalanine or tryptophan. D genes are given only for firm matches. Clone size is shown for a subset of rows, as once, few, many or a class of expanded clone.

J gene | clone size | D gene | V gene | CDR3 protein | CDR3 DNA
TRBJ2-1 | many | NA | TRBV7-8 | CASSLEANSEQFF | TGTGCCAGCAGCTTAGAGGCCAATAGTGAGCAGTTCTTC
TRBJ2-3 | many | TRBD2 | TRBV28 | CASSSLAGGRDTQYF | TGTGCCAGCAGTAGCCTAGCGGGAGGTCGTGATACGCAGTATTTT
TRBJ2-1 | many | TRBD2 | TRBV12-3/TRBV12-4 | CASSSAGPPSYNEQFF | TGTGCCAGCAGTTCAGCGGGACCCCCAAGCTACAATGAGCAGTTCTTC
TRBJ1-5 | many | NA | TRBV2 | CASSVAGGQHQPQHF | TGTGCCAGCAGTGTAGCGGGCGGACAGCATCAGCCCCAGCATTTT
TRBJ2-5 | NA | NA | TRBV4-3 | CASSQGTAQETQYF | TGCGCCAGCAGCCAAGGGACAGCCCAAGAGACCCAGTACTTC
TRBJ1-2 | many | TRBD1 | TRBV12-3/TRBV12-4 | CATRSGGDYGYTF | TGTGCCACTCGATCAGGGGGGGACTATGGCTACACCTTC
TRBJ2-4 | many | TRBD1 | TRBV6-2/TRBV6-3 | CASNRQGPEDIQYF | TGTGCCAGCAACCGACAGGGTCCAGAGGACATTCAGTACTTC
TRBJ2-1 | many | NA | TRBV7-6 | CASSLGAGRRSNEQFF | TGTGCCAGCAGCTTAGGGGCGGGGCGGAGGAGCAATGAGCAGTTCTTC
TRBJ2-5 | many | NA | TRBV6-2/TRBV6-3 | CASSPGSGQTQYF | TGTGCCAGCAGCCCGGGGAGCGGGCAGACCCAGTACTTC
TRBJ2-3 | many | NA | TRBV12-3/TRBV12-4 | CASSFGNTQYF | TGTGCCAGCAGTTTTGGTAATACGCAGTATTTT
TRBJ1-1 | many | NA | TRBV20-1 | CSARPLIGRTEAFF | TGCAGTGCTAGACCCCTTATTGGGAGGACTGAAGCTTTCTTT
TRBJ2-2 | few | NA | TRBV4-3 | CASSQGWIGELFF | TGCGCCAGCAGCCAAGGATGGATCGGGGAGCTGTTTTTT
TRBJ2-7 | few | TRBD2 | TRBV27 | CASPTSAGEQYF | TGTGCCAGCCCAACTAGCGCCGGCGAGCAGTACTTC
TRBJ2-2 | many | NA | TRBV5-1 | CASSFRGQRTGELFF | TGCGCCAGCAGCTTTAGAGGGCAAAGGACCGGGGAGCTGTTTTTT
TRBJ2-7 | many | NA | TRBV7-2 | CASSLSVWEQYF | TGTGCCAGCAGTTTAAGCGTGTGGGAGCAGTACTTC
TRBJ1-2 | many | NA | TRBV6-2/TRBV6-3 | CASSSGTRYGYTF | TGTGCCAGCAGTAGTGGGACACGCTATGGCTACACCTTC
TRBJ1-3 | many | NA | TRBV12-3/TRBV12-4 | CASSFTGNTIYF | TGTGCCAGCAGTTTCACTGGAAACACCATATATTTT
TRBJ2-1 | many | NA | TRBV12-3/TRBV12-4 | CASSLGAQKAQFF | TGTGCCAGCAGTTTAGGGGCCCAAAAAGCGCAGTTCTTC
TRBJ1-1 | many | NA | TRBV7-9 | CASSQGLFNTEAFF | TGTGCCAGCAGTCAGGGCCTCTTTAACACTGAAGCTTTCTTT
TRBJ2-1 | many | TRBD2 | TRBV20-1 | CSAPGTRMVNEQFF | TGCAGTGCCCCTGGGACTAGAATGGTTAATGAGCAGTTCTTC
TRBJ1-2 | NA | NA | TRBV7-9 | CASSSGGTARNYGYTF | TGTGCCAGCAGCTCCGGGGGGACTGCGCGCAACTATGGCTACACCTTC
TRBJ2-6 | many | NA | TRBV28 | CASSFRAKGANVLTF | TGTGCCAGCAGTTTTAGGGCGAAAGGGGCCAACGTCCTGACTTTC
TRBJ1-5 | few | NA | TRBV6-6 | CASSYTGQPQHF | TGTGCCAGCAGTTATACGGGGCAGCCCCAGCATTTT
TRBJ2-4 | many | TRBD2 | TRBV20-1 | CSAPKLAGEAAKNIQYF | TGCAGTGCCCCGAAACTAGCGGGAGAGGCGGCCAAAAACATTCAGTACTTC
TRBJ2-7 | many | NA | TRBV7-8 | CASSLVIDRHEQYF | TGTGCCAGCAGCTTGGTGATTGACAGGCACGAGCAGTACTTC
TRBJ2-3 | many | NA | TRBV7-2 | CASSLKRADTQYF | TGTGCCAGCAGCTTAAAGAGAGCAGATACGCAGTATTTT
TRBJ1-5 | few | TRBD1 | TRBV20-1 | CSANHRGPNQPQHF | TGCAGTGCGAACCACAGGGGGCCCAATCAGCCCCAGCATTTT
TRBJ1-2 | NA | NA | TRBV10-3 | CAISDRQPYGYTF | TGTGCCATCAGTGATCGACAGCCTTATGGCTACACCTTC
TRBJ2-2 | many | NA | TRBV5-1 | CASSWGPAGELFF | TGCGCCAGCAGTTGGGGTCCCGCCGGGGAGCTGTTTTTT
TRBJ1-5 | many | NA | TRBV28 | CATGGDRTSNQPQHF | TGTGCCACTGGAGGAGACAGGACCAGCAATCAGCCCCAGCATTTT
TRBJ1-5 | few | TRBD1 | TRBV18 | CASSRADRVNQPQHF | TGTGCCAGCTCACGGGCGGACAGGGTAAATCAGCCCCAGCATTTT
TRBJ2-7 | many | NA | TRBV7-8 | CASSLLGAQYF | TGTGCCAGCAGCCTACTCGGCGCGCAGTACTTC
TRBJ2-7 | many | TRBD1 | TRBV14 | CASSPTGDPYEQYF | TGTGCCAGCAGCCCGACAGGGGACCCCTACGAGCAGTACTTC
TRBJ1-5 | many | NA | TRBV20-1 | CSAWGGSNQPQHF | TGCAGTGCCTGGGGGGGTAGCAATCAGCCCCAGCATTTT
TRBJ2-1 | many | NA | TRBV6-6 | CASSYRSVYNEQFF | TGTGCCAGCAGTTACCGGAGCGTCTACAATGAGCAGTTCTTC
TRBJ1-2 | NA | NA | TRBV20-1 | CSARGGTENYGYTF | TGCAGTGCCCGAGGGGGGACGGAGAACTATGGCTACACCTTC
TRBJ2-1 | many | TRBD2 | TRBV4-2 | CASSPRVPSGTYNEQFF | TGTGCCAGCAGCCCCCGGGTCCCTAGCGGGACCTACAATGAGCAGTTCTTC
TRBJ2-5 | many | NA | TRBV7-9 | CASSQAAGTQETQYF | TGTGCCAGCAGCCAAGCCGCGGGCACCCAAGAGACCCAGTACTTC
TRBJ2-7 | NA | TRBD1 | TRBV7-6 | CASSSRLRDRAGEQYF | TGTGCCAGCAGCTCCCGACTCCGGGACAGGGCCGGCGAGCAGTACTTC
TRBJ2-7 | many | TRBD1 | TRBV7-9 | CASREDRAGEQYF | TGTGCCAGCAGAGAGGACAGGGCGGGCGAGCAGTACTTC
TRBJ1-1 | many | NA | TRBV12-3/TRBV12-4 | CASSLYREAFF | TGTGCCAGCAGTTTATACCGTGAAGCTTTCTTT
TRBJ2-7 | NA | NA | TRBV5-6 | CASSLGSKQYF | TGTGCCAGCAGCTTAGGGAGCAAGCAGTACTTC
TRBJ2-1 | many | TRBD2 | TRBV4-1 | CASSQDPGLASYEQFF | TGCGCCAGCAGCCAAGATCCCGGACTAGCTTCCTATGAGCAGTTCTTC
TRBJ2-5 | many | NA | TRBV7-9 | CASSPQDPGTQYF | TGTGCCAGCAGCCCCCAGGACCCCGGGACCCAGTACTTC
TRBJ2-1 | many | TRBD1 | TRBV15 | CATSRGVGQGANEQFF | TGTGCCACCAGCAGAGGGGTCGGACAGGGGGCCAATGAGCAGTTCTTC
TRBJ2-2 | many | NA | TRBV5-1 | CASSTTGPNTGELFF | TGCGCCAGCAGCACAACAGGACCGAACACCGGGGAGCTGTTTTTT
TRBJ1-1 | many | NA | TRBV7-9 | CASSWANTEAFF | TGTGCCAGCAGCTGGGCGAACACTGAAGCTTTCTTT
TRBJ1-1 | many | NA | TRBV28 | CASSPPWQHQEAFF | TGTGCCAGCAGTCCCCCCTGGCAGCATCAAGAAGCTTTCTTT
TRBJ1-2 | many | NA | TRBV20-1 | CSAREDSSYYGYTF | TGCAGTGCTAGAGAGGACAGTTCTTACTATGGCTACACCTTC
TRBJ1-2 | many | NA | TRBV2 | CASLVTGTLGDYTF | TGTGCCAGCCTCGTTACTGGGACACTGGGGGACTACACCTTC